This T cell receptor (beta chain) was recorded in a study of cytomegalovirus exposure and HLA in healthy donors. Amplification used 60 Vbeta primers and 13 Jbeta primers. The method was immunoSEQ multiplex PCR; TCRdb's version includes in-frame clones alone and lacks a portion of them. Among over 130,000 clones listed, approximately 83% were seen once. Germline CDR1 and CDR2: SGHVS and FNYEAQ. The CDR3 covers 14 residues. V gave up 0 bases and J gave up 7 bases, with 10 bases separating them. Comments on this clone: Its antigen is unknown.

Overall study results and limits: It was confirmed in vitro that three of the CMV-associated chains were specific for CMV antigens.

The clonotype was recovered from a male donor in good health and CMV-seronegative. The V and J genes are TRBV7-6 and TRBJ2-1; tentative D call: TRBD1 (5 bases). Sequencing input: PBMCs. The DNA for the CDR3 is TGTGCCAGCAGCTTAGCGCAGGGTCGGAATGAGCAGTTCTTC. Translation: CASSLAQGRNEQFF.